This T cell receptor (beta chain) was observed in a study of blood T cell repertoires in COVID-19. The CDR3 has 13 amino acids. From germline, CDR1 is LNHDA and CDR2 SQIVND (reference sequence). With 7 bases removed from V and 1 base from J, the gap between germline ends came to 10 bases. In the original processing: Amplifying reference gene primers gave estimates of nucleated cell counts. Sequenced by immunoSEQ multiplex PCR; TCRdb stores in-frame clones only, minus some. V and J calls and clone size are those listed in that table; D and trimming were worked out from the DNA. In the table there are fewer than 45,000 clones, more than 75% of which are singletons.

This TCR came from a man aged 65 to 85 with acute or convalescent COVID-19. Sequencing was performed on peripheral blood. This rearrangement joins TRBV19 to TRBJ1-1; D uncertain. The CDR3 reads CASKEGWNTEAFF. CDR3 coding DNA: TGTGCCAGTAAGGAGGGATGGAACACTGAAGCTTTCTTT. Variable domain in full (rest from reference TRBV19 and TRBJ1-1): DGGITQSPKYLFRKEGQNVTLSCEQNLNHDAMYWYRQDPGQGLRLIYYSQIVNDFQKGDIAEGYSVSREKKESFPLTVTSAQKNPTAFYLCASKEGWNTEAFFGQGTRLTVV.